This T cell receptor beta chain comes out of a study of blood T cells in healthy people across ages. CDR3 length: 15 residues. Germline V gene sequence: CDR1 SGHTA, CDR2 FQGNSA. Trimming at V came to 5 bases and at J to 0 bases, leaving 7 bases not matched to a gene. The use of a sample-barcoded 5' primer and a J-beta primer mix characterized a second PCR of roughly 6 to 11 cycles. TCRdb called the 5' RACE reads again in MiXCR, with one record for every CDR3 protein. The sample shows 1.5 million or so distinct CDR3 sequences, around two fifths of them seen only once. This clonotype was detected a few times.

Sequencing was done on a sample of blood. The chain is built from TRBV7-2 and TRBJ2-7; 7 nucleotides agree with TRBD2. This clonotype originated in a woman aged 18 to 35 in good health. This CDR3 is CASSVPAGSSYEQYF. CDR3 DNA sequence: TGTGCCAGCAGCGTCCCAGCGGGGAGCTCCTACGAGCAGTACTTC.